This T cell receptor beta chain stems from a study of response to subunit inactivated influenza vaccine. CDR3 length: 19 amino acids. V dropped 2 bases and J dropped 1; count of bases not matched to a gene: 9. CDR1 is MNHEY and CDR2 is SVGEGT in the germline V gene. One entry per CDR3 protein, called by TCRdb with MiXCR from the RT-PCR reads. In the table there are about half a million distinct CDR3 sequences, about 25% of which are singletons. The sequencing used CD4+ T cells sorted from PBMCs, collected about 5 days after vaccination. The genes are TRBV6-2 or TRBV6-3 and TRBJ2-1; TRBD2 aligns across 12 bases. The source of this sequence is a man in his fifties or sixties who received an inactivated influenza vaccine. The CDR3 reads CASSYRLAGGPGSYNEQFF. DNA for the CDR3: TGTGCCAGCAGTTACCGGCTAGCGGGGGGGCCAGGGTCCTACAATGAGCAGTTCTTC.